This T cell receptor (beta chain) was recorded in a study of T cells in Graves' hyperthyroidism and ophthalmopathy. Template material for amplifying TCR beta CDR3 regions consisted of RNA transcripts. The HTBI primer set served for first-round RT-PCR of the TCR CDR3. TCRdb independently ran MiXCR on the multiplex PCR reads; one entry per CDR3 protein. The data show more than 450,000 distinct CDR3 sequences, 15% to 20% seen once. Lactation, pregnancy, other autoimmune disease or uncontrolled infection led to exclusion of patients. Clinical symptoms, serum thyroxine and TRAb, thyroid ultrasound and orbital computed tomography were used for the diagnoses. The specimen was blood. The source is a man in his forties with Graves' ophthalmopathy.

This chain's CDR3 is CASSGTGLAGSFTGELFF. The CDR3 DNA follows: TGTGCCAGCAGCGGCACGGGACTAGCGGGGTCATTCACCGGGGAGCTGTTTTTT. V usage is TRBV5-4 and J usage is TRBJ2-2; 13 nucleotides match TRBD2. The V gene end was trimmed by 4 bases and the J gene end by 4 bases; junction bases not matched to a gene: 10. This CDR3 has 18 amino acids. Germline-derived CDR1 and CDR2 are SGHNT and YYREEE (reference sequence).